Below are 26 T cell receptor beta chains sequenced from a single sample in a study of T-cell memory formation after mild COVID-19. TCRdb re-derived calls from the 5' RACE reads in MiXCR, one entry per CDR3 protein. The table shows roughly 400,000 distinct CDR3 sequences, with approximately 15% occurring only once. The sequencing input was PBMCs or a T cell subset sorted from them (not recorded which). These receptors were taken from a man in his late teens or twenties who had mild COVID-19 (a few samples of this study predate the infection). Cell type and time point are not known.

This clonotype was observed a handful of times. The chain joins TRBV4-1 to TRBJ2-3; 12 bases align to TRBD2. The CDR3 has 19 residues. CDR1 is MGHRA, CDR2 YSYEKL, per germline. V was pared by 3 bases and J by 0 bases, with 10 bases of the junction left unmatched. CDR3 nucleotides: TGCGCCAGCAGCCAGATCCTAGCGGGGGGGCCCCTTAGCACAGATACGCAGTATTTT. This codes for CASSQILAGGPLSTDTQYF.

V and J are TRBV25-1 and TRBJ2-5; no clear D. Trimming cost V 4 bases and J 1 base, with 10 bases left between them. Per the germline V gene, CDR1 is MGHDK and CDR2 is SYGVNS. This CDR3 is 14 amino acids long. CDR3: CASSGLRVQETQYF. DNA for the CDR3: TGTGCCAGCAGTGGGCTAAGGGTCCAAGAGACCCAGTACTTC.

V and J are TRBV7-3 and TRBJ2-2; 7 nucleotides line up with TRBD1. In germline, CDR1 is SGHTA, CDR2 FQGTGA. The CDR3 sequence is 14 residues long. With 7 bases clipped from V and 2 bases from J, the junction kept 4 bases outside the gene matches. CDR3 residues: CASKTGINTGELFF. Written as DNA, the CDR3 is TGTGCCAGCAAGACAGGGATTAACACCGGGGAGCTGTTTTTT.

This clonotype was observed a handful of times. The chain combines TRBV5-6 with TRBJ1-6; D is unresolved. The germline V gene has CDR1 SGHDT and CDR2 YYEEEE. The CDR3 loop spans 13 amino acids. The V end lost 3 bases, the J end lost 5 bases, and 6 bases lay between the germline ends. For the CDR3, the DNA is TGTGCCAGCAGCTGGACGGATAATTCACCCCTCCACTTT. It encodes CASSWTDNSPLHF.

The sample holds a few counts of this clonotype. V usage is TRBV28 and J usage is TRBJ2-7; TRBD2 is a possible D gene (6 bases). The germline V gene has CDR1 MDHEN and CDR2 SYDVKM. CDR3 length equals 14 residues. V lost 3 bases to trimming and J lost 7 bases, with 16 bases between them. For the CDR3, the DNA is TGTGCCAGCAGTTTCGAGGGAGGCAGGTTAGAGCAGTACTTC. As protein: CASSFEGGRLEQYF.

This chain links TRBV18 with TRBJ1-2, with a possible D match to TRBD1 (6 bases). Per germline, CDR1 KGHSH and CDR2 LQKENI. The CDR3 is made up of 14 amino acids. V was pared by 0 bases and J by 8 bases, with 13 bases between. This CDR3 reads CASSPPIRTVGYTF. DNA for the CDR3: TGTGCCAGCTCACCACCGATCCGGACAGTAGGCTACACCTTC.

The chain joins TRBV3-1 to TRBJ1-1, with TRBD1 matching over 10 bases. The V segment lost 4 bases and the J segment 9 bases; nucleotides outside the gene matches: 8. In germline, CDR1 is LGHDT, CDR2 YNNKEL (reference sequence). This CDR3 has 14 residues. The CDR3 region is CASSRGQGIGKAFF. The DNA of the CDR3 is TGTGCCAGCAGCCGGGGACAGGGGATAGGAAAAGCTTTCTTT.

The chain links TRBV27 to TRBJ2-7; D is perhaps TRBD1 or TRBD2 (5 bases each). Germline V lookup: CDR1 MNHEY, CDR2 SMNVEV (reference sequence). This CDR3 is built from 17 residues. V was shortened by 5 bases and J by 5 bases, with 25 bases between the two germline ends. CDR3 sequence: CASSPILQEQPGDEQYF. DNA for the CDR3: TGTGCCAGCAGTCCCATTTTACAGGAGCAACCCGGGGACGAGCAGTACTTC.

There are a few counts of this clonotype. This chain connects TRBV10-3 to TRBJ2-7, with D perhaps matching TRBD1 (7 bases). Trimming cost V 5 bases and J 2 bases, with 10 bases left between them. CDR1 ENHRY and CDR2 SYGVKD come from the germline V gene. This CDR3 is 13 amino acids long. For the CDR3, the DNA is TGTGCCATCAGTACCAGGGGGGCCTACGAGCAGTACTTC. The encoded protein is CAISTRGAYEQYF.

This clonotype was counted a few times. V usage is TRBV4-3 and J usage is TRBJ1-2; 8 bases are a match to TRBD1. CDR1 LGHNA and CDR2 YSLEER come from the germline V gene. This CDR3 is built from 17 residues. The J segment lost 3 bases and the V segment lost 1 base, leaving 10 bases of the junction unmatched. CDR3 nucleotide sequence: TGCGCCAGCAGCCAAGTGGGGACAGGCCCAACCCACTATGGCTACACCTTC. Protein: CASSQVGTGPTHYGYTF.

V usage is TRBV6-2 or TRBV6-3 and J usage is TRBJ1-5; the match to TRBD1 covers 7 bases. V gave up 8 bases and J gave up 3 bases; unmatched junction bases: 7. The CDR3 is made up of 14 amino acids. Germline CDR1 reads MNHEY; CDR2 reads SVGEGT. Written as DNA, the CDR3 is TGTGCCAGCGGAGCAGGGGGGTCCAATCAGCCCCAGCATTTT. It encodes CASGAGGSNQPQHF.

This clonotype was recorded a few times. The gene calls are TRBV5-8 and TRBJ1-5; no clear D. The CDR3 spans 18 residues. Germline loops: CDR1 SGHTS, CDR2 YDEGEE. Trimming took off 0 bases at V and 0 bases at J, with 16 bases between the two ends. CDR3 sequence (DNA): TGTGCCAGCAGCTTGGGGGCCCCTATAGCATATAGCAATCAGCCCCAGCATTTT. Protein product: CASSLGAPIAYSNQPQHF.

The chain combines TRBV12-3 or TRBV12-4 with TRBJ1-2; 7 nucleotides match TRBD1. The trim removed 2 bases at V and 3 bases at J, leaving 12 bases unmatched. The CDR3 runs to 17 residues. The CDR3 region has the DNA TGTGCCAGCAGTTTATTCGGTGGACGGGACAGCCACTATGGCTACACCTTC. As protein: CASSLFGGRDSHYGYTF.

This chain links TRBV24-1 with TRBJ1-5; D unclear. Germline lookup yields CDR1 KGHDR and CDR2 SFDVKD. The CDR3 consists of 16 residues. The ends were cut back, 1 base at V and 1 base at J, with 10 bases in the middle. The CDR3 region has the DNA TGTGCCACCAGTGATTTTCGGCAGAAAAGCAATCAGCCCCAGCATTTT. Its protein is CATSDFRQKSNQPQHF.

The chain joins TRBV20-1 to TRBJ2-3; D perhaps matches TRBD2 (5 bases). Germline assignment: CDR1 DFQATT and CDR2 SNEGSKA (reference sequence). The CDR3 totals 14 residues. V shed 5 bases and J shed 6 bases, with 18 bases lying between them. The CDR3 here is CSAPDYYVSDTQYF. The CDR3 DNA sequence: TGCAGTGCTCCAGACTATTACGTTTCGGATACGCAGTATTTT.

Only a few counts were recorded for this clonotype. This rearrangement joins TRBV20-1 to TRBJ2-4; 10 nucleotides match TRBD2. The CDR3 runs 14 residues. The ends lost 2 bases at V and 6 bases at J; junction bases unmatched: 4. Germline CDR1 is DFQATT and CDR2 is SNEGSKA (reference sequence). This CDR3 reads CSARSGGAGNIQYF. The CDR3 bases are TGCAGTGCTAGAAGCGGGGGGGCCGGAAACATTCAGTACTTC.

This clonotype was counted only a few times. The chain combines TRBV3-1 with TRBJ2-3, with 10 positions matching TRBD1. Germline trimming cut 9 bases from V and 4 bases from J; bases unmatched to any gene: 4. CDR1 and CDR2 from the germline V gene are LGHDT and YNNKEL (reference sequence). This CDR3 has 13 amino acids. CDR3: CASGQGGADTQYF. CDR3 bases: TGTGCCAGTGGACAGGGGGGGGCAGATACGCAGTATTTT.

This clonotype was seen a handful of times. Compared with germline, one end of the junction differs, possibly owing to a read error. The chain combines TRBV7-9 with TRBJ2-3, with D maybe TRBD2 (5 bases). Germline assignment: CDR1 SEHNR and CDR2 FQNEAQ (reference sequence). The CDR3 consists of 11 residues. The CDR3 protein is CASSLEGEVDF. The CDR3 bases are TGTGCCAGCAGCTTAGAGGGAGAGGTGGATTTT. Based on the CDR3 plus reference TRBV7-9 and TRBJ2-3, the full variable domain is DTGVSQNPRHKITKRGQNVTFRCDPISEHNRLYWYRQTLGQGPEFLTYFQNEAQLEKSRLLSDRFSAERPKGSFSTLEIQRTEQGDSAMYLCASSLEGEVDFGPGTRLTVL.

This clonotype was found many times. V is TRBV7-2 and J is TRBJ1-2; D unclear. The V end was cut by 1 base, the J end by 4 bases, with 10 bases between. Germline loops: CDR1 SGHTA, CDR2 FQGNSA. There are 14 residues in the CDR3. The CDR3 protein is CASSLDRTTYGYTF. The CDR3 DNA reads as TGTGCCAGCAGCTTAGACAGAACCACCTATGGCTACACCTTC.

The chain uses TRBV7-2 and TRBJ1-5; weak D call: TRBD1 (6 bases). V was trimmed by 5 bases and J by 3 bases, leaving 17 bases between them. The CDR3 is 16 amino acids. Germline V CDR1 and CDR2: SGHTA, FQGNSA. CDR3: CASSPHGGQNNQPQHF. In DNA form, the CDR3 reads TGTGCCAGCAGCCCTCACGGCGGACAGAACAATCAGCCCCAGCATTTT.

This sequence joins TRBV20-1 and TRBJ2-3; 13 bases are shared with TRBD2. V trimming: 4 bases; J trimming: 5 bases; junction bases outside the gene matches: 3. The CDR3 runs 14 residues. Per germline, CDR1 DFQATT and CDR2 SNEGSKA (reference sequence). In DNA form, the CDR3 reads TGCAGTGCTATACTAGCGGGGGGGAAAGATACGCAGTATTTT. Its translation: CSAILAGGKDTQYF.

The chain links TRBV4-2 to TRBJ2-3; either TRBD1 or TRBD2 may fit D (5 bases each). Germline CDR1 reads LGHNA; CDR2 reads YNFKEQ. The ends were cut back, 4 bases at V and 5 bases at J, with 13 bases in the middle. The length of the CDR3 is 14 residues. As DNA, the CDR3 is TGTGCCAGCAGCCGCCGGGACGATCGAGATACGCAGTATTTT. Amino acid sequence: CASSRRDDRDTQYF.

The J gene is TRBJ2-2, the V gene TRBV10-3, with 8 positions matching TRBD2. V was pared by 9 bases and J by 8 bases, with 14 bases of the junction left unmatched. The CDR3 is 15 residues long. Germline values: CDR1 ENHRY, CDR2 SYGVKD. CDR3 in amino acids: CAIDTQRGPGGELFF. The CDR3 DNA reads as TGTGCCATAGATACCCAGCGGGGGCCCGGTGGGGAGCTGTTTTTT.

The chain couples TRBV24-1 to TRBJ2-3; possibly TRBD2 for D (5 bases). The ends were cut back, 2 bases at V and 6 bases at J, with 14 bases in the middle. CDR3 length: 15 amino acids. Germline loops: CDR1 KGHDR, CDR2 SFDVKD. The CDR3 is CATSDSSTSGDTQYF. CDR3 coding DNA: TGTGCCACCAGTGATTCCAGTACTAGTGGGGATACGCAGTATTTT.

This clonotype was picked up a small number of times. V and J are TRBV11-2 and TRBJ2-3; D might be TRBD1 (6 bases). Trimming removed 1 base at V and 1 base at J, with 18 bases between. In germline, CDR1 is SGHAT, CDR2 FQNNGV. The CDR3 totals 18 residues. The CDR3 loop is CASSLGVISGVGTDTQYF. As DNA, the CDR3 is TGTGCCAGCAGCTTAGGAGTTATTTCAGGGGTTGGCACAGATACGCAGTATTTT. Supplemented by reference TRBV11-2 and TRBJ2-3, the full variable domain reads EAGVAQSPRYKIIEKRQSVAFWCNPISGHATLYWYQQILGQGPKLLIQFQNNGVVDDSQLPKDRFSAERLKGVDSTLKIQPAKLEDSAVYLCASSLGVISGVGTDTQYFGPGTRLTVL.

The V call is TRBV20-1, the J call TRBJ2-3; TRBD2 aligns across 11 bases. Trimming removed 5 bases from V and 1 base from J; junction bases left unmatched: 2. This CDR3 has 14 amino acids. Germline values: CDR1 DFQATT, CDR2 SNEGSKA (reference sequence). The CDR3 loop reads CSAPTSGGTDTQYF. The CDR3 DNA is TGCAGTGCTCCGACTAGCGGGGGCACAGATACGCAGTATTTT.